These 8 T cell receptor beta chains share one sample of origin, sequenced in a study of sequential checkpoint blockade in melanoma. TCRdb keeps only in-frame clones here, not all; method: immunoSEQ multiplex PCR. The table includes some 7,500 clones, around a quarter detected once. The treatment is: randomized to nivolumab then ipilimumab (arm A) or the reverse (arm B). Sequences were derived from tumor tissue (inferred from file names), sampled from a patient given nivolumab and ipilimumab in sequence. The receptors stem from a human donor with melanoma.

Sample share makes this clone medium-sized. The chain carries TRBV4-1 and TRBJ2-1; 9 bases are a match to TRBD1. CDR3 length: 17 amino acids. Germline V gene data show CDR1 as MGHRA and CDR2 as YSYEKL. The trim removed 6 bases at V and 8 bases at J, leaving 17 bases unmatched. As DNA, the CDR3 is TGCGCCAGCAGGGCTGCTAGGGCGGACAGGGGAGGTGATGAGCAGTTCTTC. Translation gives CASRAARADRGGDEQFF.

The V gene is TRBV6-8, the J gene TRBJ2-7, with 8 bases fitting TRBD1. With V trimmed by 2 bases and J by 4 bases, 10 bases remained unmatched. This CDR3 has 16 residues. Germline lookup yields CDR1 MNHGY and CDR2 SAAAGT. CDR3 sequence (DNA): TGTGCCAGCAGTTACGGGGTCGGGACAGGCTCATACGAGCAGTACTTC. It codes for CASSYGVGTGSYEQYF.

The chain carries TRBV1 and TRBJ1-2. TRBV1 is labeled a pseudogene. CDR3 size: 17 residues. CDR3 residues: CASSQVVAGAANYGYTF. The CDR3 DNA follows: TGCGCCAGCAGCCAAGTGGTGGCGGGGGCCGCTAACTATGGCTACACCTTC.

In its sample, this clone was seen many times. The CDR3 loop is CASTKGGTPEETQYF. DNA for the CDR3: TGTGCCAGCACCAAAGGCGGGACTCCAGAAGAGACCCAGTACTTC. V and J are TRBV7-1 and TRBJ2-5, with D perhaps matching TRBD2 (6 bases). TRBV7-1 is marked as an open reading frame, function uncertain. This CDR3 contains 15 residues. V gave up 7 bases and J gave up 3 bases, with 18 bases separating them.

The chain carries TRBV19 and TRBJ1-2, with TRBD1 identical over 9 bases. This CDR3 is built from 14 residues. From germline, CDR1 is LNHDA and CDR2 SQIVND (reference sequence). V trimming: 3 bases; J trimming: 4 bases; junction bases outside the gene matches: 3. The CDR3 loop reads CASSIEDRGYGYTF. CDR3 DNA sequence: TGTGCCAGTAGTATTGAGGACAGGGGCTATGGCTACACCTTC.

The chain recombines TRBV6-8 with TRBJ2-7; the D gene is possibly TRBD1 (6 bases). The CDR3 consists of 14 residues. Trimming pared 5 bases from V and 3 bases from J, leaving 14 bases between. Germline assignment: CDR1 MNHGY and CDR2 SAAAGT. The CDR3 protein is CASSEYRAGYEQYF. The CDR3 DNA follows: TGTGCCAGCAGTGAGTACAGGGCCGGCTACGAGCAGTACTTC.

This clone appeared many times. This chain uses TRBV11-3 with TRBJ2-5; TRBD1 aligns across 8 bases. The length of the CDR3 is 14 residues. The V segment lost 7 bases and the J segment 4 bases; nucleotides outside the gene matches: 8. CDR1 and CDR2 (germline): SGHNT, YENEEA. CDR3 sequence: CASTGEGQGETQYF. The CDR3 DNA sequence: TGTGCCAGCACCGGAGAAGGACAGGGAGAGACCCAGTACTTC.

This chain uses TRBV19 with TRBJ2-1; 8 bases are a match to TRBD2. This CDR3 is built from 13 residues. CDR1 and CDR2 from the germline V gene are LNHDA and SQIVND (reference sequence). The V segment lost 7 bases and the J segment 5 bases; nucleotides outside the gene matches: 4. This chain's CDR3 is CASTLSGDNEQFF. The CDR3 nucleotides read TGTGCCAGTACTCTTAGCGGGGACAATGAGCAGTTCTTC. The variable domain in full, completed from reference TRBV19 and TRBJ2-1, reads DGGITQSPKYLFRKEGQNVTLSCEQNLNHDAMYWYRQDPGQGLRLIYYSQIVNDFQKGDIAEGYSVSREKKESFPLTVTSAQKNPTAFYLCASTLSGDNEQFFGPGTRLTVL.